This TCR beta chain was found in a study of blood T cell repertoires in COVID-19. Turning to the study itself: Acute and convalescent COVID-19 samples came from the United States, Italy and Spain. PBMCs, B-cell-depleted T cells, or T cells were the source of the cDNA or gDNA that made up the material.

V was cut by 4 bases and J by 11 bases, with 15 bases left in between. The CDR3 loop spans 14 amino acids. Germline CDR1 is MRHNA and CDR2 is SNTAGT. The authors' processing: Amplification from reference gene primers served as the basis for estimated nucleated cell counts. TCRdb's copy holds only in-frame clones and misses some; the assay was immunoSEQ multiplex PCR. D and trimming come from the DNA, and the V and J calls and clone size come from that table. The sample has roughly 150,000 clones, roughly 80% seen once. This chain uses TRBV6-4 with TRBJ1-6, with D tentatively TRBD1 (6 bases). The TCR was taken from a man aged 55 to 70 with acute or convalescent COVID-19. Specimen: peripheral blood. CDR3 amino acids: CASSAGGPTAPLHF. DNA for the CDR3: TGTGCCAGCAGTGCGGGGGGCCCGACCGCACCCCTCCACTTT.